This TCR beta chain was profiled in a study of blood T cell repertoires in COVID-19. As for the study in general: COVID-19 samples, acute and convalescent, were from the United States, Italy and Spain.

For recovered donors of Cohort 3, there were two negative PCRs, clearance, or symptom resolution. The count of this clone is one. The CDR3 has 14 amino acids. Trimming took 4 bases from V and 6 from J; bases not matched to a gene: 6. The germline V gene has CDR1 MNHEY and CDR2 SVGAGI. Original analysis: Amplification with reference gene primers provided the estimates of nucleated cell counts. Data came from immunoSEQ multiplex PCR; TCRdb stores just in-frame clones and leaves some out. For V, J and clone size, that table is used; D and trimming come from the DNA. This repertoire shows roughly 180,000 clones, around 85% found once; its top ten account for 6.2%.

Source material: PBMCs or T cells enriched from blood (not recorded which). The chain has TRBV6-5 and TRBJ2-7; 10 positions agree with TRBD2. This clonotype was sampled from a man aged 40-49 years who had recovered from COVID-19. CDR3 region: CASSLGLAGAEQYF. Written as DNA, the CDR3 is TGTGCCAGCAGTTTAGGTCTAGCGGGAGCCGAGCAGTACTTC.